A selection of T cell receptor beta chains follows, all from one sample in a study of CD8 T cells in Susac syndrome. Each CDR3 protein gets one entry after TCRdb re-called the immunoSEQ multiplex PCR reads with MiXCR. The repertoire holds some 100,000 distinct CDR3 sequences, 85% to 95% seen once, with approximately 0.12% in the top ten. Source material: CD8+ T cells from PBMCs. These receptors were taken from a human donor in good health. Both conserved end residues are part of each CDR3. The D gene is left open where the match is weak. The size entry is marked missing in some rows and otherwise reads once, few, many or a size class.

CASTTSTGTNTGELFF	TGTGCCAGCACCACATCCACCGGAACCAACACCGGGGAGCTGTTTTTT	NA	TRBV7-2	NA	TRBJ2-2	16
CASSFERDPGTQYF	TGCGCCAGCAGCTTCGAACGGGATCCAGGGACCCAGTACTTC	NA	TRBV5-1	NA	TRBJ2-5	14
CASSLGLAGYEQYF	TGTGCCAGCAGCTTAGGACTAGCGGGCTACGAGCAGTACTTC	TRBD2	TRBV7-2	NA	TRBJ2-7	14
CASSVGIRDQETQYF	TGTGCCAGCAGCGTAGGTATCCGGGACCAAGAGACCCAGTACTTC	NA	TRBV9	once	TRBJ2-5	15
CSASQGSKRETQYF	TGCAGTGCTAGTCAGGGATCAAAAAGAGAGACCCAGTACTTC	NA	TRBV20-1	NA	TRBJ2-5	14
CASSTLGGEWYNEQFF	TGTGCCAGCAGTACTCTTGGGGGGGAGTGGTACAATGAGCAGTTCTTC	TRBD2	TRBV6-2/TRBV6-3	NA	TRBJ2-1	16
CASSQDYRRNEQFF	TGCGCCAGCAGCCAAGATTACCGGCGAAATGAGCAGTTCTTC	NA	TRBV4-3	once	TRBJ2-1	14
CASSPPSDRKTQYF	TGTGCCAGCTCACCGCCCAGCGATCGGAAGACCCAGTACTTC	NA	TRBV18	NA	TRBJ2-5	14
CASSLSSGPDTQYF	TGCGCCAGCAGCTTAAGTAGCGGTCCAGATACGCAGTATTTT	NA	TRBV5-1	NA	TRBJ2-3	14
CASSAPGQGVEAFF	TGTGCCAGCAGTGCGCCCGGGCAGGGGGTGGAAGCTTTCTTT	TRBD1	TRBV2	NA	TRBJ1-1	14
CASTPGQGYEQYF	TGTGCCAGCACACCGGGACAGGGCTACGAGCAGTACTTC	TRBD1	TRBV6-5	NA	TRBJ2-7	13
CASSAQLGGIYEQYF	TGTGCCAGCAGTGCCCAACTAGGGGGGATATACGAGCAGTACTTC	NA	TRBV6-5	NA	TRBJ2-7	15
CASSFGSGNTEAFF	TGTGCCAGCAGCTTCGGCTCGGGGAACACTGAAGCTTTCTTT	NA	TRBV7-6	NA	TRBJ1-1	14
CASSDRRGLPQHF	TGTGCCAGCAGTGACAGGCGGGGTCTGCCCCAGCATTTT	NA	TRBV6-2/TRBV6-3	NA	TRBJ1-5	13
CSASERRGNTEAFF	TGCAGTGCTAGTGAAAGGCGGGGGAACACTGAAGCTTTCTTT	NA	TRBV20-1	NA	TRBJ1-1	14
CASSYRQREANTGELFF	TGTGCCAGCAGTTACCGACAGCGGGAGGCGAACACCGGGGAGCTGTTTTTT	TRBD2	TRBV6-2/TRBV6-3	NA	TRBJ2-2	17
CASSPPHSPSYEQYF	TGTGCCAGCAGCCCGCCCCACTCACCCTCCTACGAGCAGTACTTC	NA	TRBV7-9	NA	TRBJ2-7	15
CASSLLDSGNTIYF	TGTGCCAGCAGCCTCCTGGACTCTGGAAACACCATATATTTT	NA	TRBV7-2	NA	TRBJ1-3	14
CASSAGTEVSKNIQYF	TGTGCCAGCAGTGCCGGGACGGAGGTTTCTAAAAACATTCAGTACTTC	NA	TRBV2	few	TRBJ2-4	16
CASSLQGINEKLFF	TGCGCCAGCAGCTTGCAGGGGATTAATGAAAAACTGTTTTTT	NA	TRBV5-1	NA	TRBJ1-4	14
CASSLAGGANEQFF	TGTGCCAGCAGCTTAGCGGGAGGAGCCAATGAGCAGTTCTTC	NA	TRBV7-9	NA	TRBJ2-1	14
CASSFKTGSGYTF	TGTGCCAGCAGTTTCAAGACAGGGAGTGGCTACACCTTC	TRBD1	TRBV12-3/TRBV12-4	NA	TRBJ1-2	13
CPLQGTEAFF	TGTCCACTCCAGGGTACTGAAGCTTTCTTT	NA	TRBV12-3/TRBV12-4	NA	TRBJ1-1	10
CASSATSGRANEQFF	TGCGCCAGCAGCGCCACTAGCGGGAGGGCTAATGAGCAGTTCTTC	TRBD2	TRBV5-1	NA	TRBJ2-1	15
CATSRDQDTQYF	TGTGCCACCAGCAGAGATCAAGATACGCAGTATTTT	NA	TRBV15	once	TRBJ2-3	12
CASSLLGLATYNEQFF	TGTGCCAGCAGCTTACTTGGACTAGCGACCTACAATGAGCAGTTCTTC	TRBD2	TRBV7-9	NA	TRBJ2-1	16
CASSPQMTNTEAFF	TGTGCCAGCAGCCCCCAGATGACCAACACTGAAGCTTTCTTT	NA	TRBV7-9	NA	TRBJ1-1	14
CASSQVPSGEGPNEQFF	TGCGCCAGCAGCCAAGTGCCTAGCGGGGAGGGACCCAATGAGCAGTTCTTC	TRBD2	TRBV4-3	NA	TRBJ2-1	17
CASSSGFAPGNTIYF	TGTGCCAGCAGTTCGGGTTTTGCCCCTGGAAACACCATATATTTT	NA	TRBV7-9	NA	TRBJ1-3	15
CASSPDSLSYNEQFF	TGTGCCAGTAGTCCCGACAGTTTGTCCTACAATGAGCAGTTCTTC	NA	TRBV19	NA	TRBJ2-1	15
CASSVEGGRASSYNEQFF	TGTGCCAGCAGCGTAGAAGGCGGGAGGGCGAGTTCCTACAATGAGCAGTTCTTC	TRBD2	TRBV9	NA	TRBJ2-1	18
CASSLISGPGHEQFF	NA	NA	TRBV7-3	few	TRBJ2-1	15
CASSPPGGKTADTQYF	TGTGCCAGCAGCCCACCAGGGGGTAAAACCGCAGATACGCAGTATTTT	TRBD1	TRBV7-3	NA	TRBJ2-3	16
CSGTLGTGGYGYTF	TGCAGCGGCACACTCGGGACAGGGGGGTATGGCTACACCTTC	TRBD1	TRBV29-1	NA	TRBJ1-2	14
CATGGNLGLGTDTQYF	TGTGCCACTGGGGGAAACCTGGGACTAGGTACAGATACGCAGTATTTT	TRBD2	TRBV11-2	NA	TRBJ2-3	16
CASSLPGGGGDF	TGTGCCAGCAGCTTACCTGGCGGTGGGGGAGACTTC	NA	TRBV11-2	NA	TRBJ1-2	12
CAISDVGAGGNEQFF	TGTGCCATCAGTGATGTCGGGGCCGGGGGCAATGAGCAGTTCTTC	NA	TRBV10-3	NA	TRBJ2-1	15